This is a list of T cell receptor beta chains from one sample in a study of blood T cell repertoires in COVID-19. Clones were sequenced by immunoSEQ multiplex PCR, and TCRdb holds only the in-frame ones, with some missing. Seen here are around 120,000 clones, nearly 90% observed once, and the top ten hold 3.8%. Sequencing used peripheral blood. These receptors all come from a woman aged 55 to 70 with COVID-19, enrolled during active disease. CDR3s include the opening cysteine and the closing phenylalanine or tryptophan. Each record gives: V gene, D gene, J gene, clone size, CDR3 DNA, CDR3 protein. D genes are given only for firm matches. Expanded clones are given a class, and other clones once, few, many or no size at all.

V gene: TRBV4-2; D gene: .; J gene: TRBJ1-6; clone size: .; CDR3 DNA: TGTGCCAGCAGCCAACCTACTTTAAAGTCACCCCTCCACTTT; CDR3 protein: CASSQPTLKSPLHF
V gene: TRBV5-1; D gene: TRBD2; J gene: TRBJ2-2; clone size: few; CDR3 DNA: TGCGCCAGCAGGATCAGCGGGGGTTCCACCGGGGAGCTGTTTTTT; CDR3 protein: CASRISGGSTGELFF
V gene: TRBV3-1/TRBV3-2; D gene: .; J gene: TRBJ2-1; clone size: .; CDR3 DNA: TGTGCCAGCAGCCTTAAATTGCGGGGGCGACACAATGAGCAGTTCTTC; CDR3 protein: CASSLKLRGRHNEQFF
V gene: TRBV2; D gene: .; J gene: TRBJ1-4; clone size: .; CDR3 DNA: TGTGCCAGCAGGCCATCCGGAGGAACTAATGAAAAACTGTTTTTT; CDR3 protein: CASRPSGGTNEKLFF
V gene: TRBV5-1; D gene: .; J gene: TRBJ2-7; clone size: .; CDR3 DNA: TGCGCCAGCAGGTCCATCAGTACCATCGACACCTACGAGCAGTACTTC; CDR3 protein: CASRSISTIDTYEQYF
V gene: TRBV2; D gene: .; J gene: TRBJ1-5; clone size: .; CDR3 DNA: TGTGCCAGTGACCAGGGGTACAATCAGCCCCAGCATTTT; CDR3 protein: CASDQGYNQPQHF
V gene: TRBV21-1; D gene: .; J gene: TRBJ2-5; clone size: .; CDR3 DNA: TGTGCCAGCCCACTAGCGGGGGGTCAAGAGACCCAGTACTTC; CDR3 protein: CASPLAGGQETQYF
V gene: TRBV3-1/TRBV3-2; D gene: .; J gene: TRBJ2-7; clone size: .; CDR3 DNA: TGTGCCAGCAGCCAGGGGAGGGGACACCCGAAAGCCTACGAGCAGTACTTC; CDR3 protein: CASSQGRGHPKAYEQYF
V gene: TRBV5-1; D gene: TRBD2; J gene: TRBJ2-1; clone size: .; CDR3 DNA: TGCGCCAGCAGCCGTGGCGGGGGGCGAGATGAGCAGTTCTTC; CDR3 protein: CASSRGGGRDEQFF
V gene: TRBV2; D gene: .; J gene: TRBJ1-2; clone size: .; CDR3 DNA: TGTGCCAGCAGCGAGGTGAGGGCCGCCTATGGCTACACCTTC; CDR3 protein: CASSEVRAAYGYTF
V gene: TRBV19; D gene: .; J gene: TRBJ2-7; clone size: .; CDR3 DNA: TGTGCCAGTAGTATCGGAGGTACCGAGCAGTACTTC; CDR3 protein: CASSIGGTEQYF
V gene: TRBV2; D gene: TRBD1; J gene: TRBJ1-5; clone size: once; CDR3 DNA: TGTGCCAGCAGACAGGGGTTAGGGCCCCAGCATTTT; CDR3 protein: CASRQGLGPQHF
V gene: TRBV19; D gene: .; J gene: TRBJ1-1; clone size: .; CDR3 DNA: TGTGCCAGTAGTGCTCGGAGAGGCACTGAAGCTTTCTTT; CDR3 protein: CASSARRGTEAFF
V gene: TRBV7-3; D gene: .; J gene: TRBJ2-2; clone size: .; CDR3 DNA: TGTGCCAGCGCTGCCTTGGGGGGAGGCACCGGGGAGCTGTTTTTT; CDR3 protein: CASAALGGGTGELFF
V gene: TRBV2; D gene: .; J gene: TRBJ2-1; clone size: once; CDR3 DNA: TGTGCCAGCAGTCCCCAAGGGGAGGTAAGGCAGTTCTTC; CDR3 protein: CASSPQGEVRQFF
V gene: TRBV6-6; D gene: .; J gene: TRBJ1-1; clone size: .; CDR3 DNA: TGTGCCAGCAGTTACCGGGGTCTGGGCACTGAAGCTTTCTTT; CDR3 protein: CASSYRGLGTEAFF
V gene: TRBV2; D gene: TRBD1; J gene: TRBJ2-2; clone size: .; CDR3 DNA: TGTGCCAGCAGGGGGGGACAGGGGGCTGTAAGGGAGCTGTTTTTT; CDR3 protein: CASRGGQGAVRELFF
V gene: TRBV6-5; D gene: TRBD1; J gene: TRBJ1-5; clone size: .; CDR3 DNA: TGTGCCAGCAGTCAATTCACAGGGGATTATCAGCCCCAGCATTTT; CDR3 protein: CASSQFTGDYQPQHF
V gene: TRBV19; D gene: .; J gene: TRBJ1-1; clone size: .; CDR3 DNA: TGTGCCACTAGAACCAACCAGGGCTGGAACACTGAAGCTTTCTTT; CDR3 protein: CATRTNQGWNTEAFF
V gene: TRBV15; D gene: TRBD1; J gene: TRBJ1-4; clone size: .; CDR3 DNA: TGTGCCACCAGCAGAGAGGGCACAGGGGCTGAAAAACTGTTTTTT; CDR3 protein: CATSREGTGAEKLFF
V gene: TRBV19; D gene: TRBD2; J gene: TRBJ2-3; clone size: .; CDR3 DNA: TGTGCCAGTAGTATAGATCGGGGGGAGTGGGGATATACGCAGTATTTT; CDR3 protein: CASSIDRGEWGYTQYF
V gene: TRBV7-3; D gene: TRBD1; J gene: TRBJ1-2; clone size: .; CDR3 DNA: TGTGCCAGCAGCTTATCCCGGACAGGTCCCATGAATAGCTATGGCTACACCTTC; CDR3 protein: CASSLSRTGPMNSYGYTF
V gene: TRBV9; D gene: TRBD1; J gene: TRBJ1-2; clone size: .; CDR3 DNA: TGTGCCAGCAGCGCAACAGGGGTGGACTATGGCTACACCTTC; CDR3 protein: CASSATGVDYGYTF
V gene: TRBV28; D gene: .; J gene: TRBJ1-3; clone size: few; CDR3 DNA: TGTGCCAGCAGTCCTAACTTCTCTGGAAACACCATATATTTT; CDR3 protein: CASSPNFSGNTIYF
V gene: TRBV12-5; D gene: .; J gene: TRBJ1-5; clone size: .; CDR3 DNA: TGTGCTAGTGGTTCCCTCGGGTTTCAGCCCCAGCATTTT; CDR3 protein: CASGSLGFQPQHF
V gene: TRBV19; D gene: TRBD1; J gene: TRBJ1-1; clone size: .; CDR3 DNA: TGTGCCAGTAGTATAGAAAGGAGGGGGCGACGTAAAATGAACACTGAAGCTTTCTTT; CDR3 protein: CASSIERRGRRKMNTEAFF
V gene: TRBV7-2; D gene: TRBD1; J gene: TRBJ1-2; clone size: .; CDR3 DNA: TGTGCCAGCAGCGGGACAGGGGGCTCTGGCCGGGATGGCTACACCTTC; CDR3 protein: CASSGTGGSGRDGYTF
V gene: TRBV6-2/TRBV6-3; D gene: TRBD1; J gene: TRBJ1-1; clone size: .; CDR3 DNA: TGTGCCAGCAGTTACGGCAGGGGGGACGCTGAAGCTTTCTTT; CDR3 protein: CASSYGRGDAEAFF
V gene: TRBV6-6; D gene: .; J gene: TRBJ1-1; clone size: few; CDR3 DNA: TGTGCCAGCAGATCCTGGCTGAACACTGAAGCTTTCTTT; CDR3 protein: CASRSWLNTEAFF
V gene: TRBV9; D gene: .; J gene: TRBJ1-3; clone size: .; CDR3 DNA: TGTGCCAGCAGCGTAGAGTCTCACGGTGAAGGAAACACCATATATTTT; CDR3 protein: CASSVESHGEGNTIYF
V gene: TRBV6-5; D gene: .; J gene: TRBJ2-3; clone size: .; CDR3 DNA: TGTGCCAGCAGTCGAGGCACAGATACGCAGTATTTT; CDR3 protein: CASSRGTDTQYF
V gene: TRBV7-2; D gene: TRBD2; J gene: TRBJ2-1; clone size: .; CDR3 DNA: TGTGCCAGCAGCCCCCGGGCGGGGGGGTCCTACAATGAGCAGTTCTTC; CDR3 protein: CASSPRAGGSYNEQFF
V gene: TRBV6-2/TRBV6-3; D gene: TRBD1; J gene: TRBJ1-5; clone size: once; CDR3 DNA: TGTGCCAGCAGTTACATGCAGGGGGTTGATCAGCCCCAGCATTTT; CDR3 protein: CASSYMQGVDQPQHF
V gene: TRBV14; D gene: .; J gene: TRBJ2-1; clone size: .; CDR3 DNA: TGTGCCAGCAGCCCCGTCGTTAGCGCCTTCGGCTATGAGCAGTTCTTC; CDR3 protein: CASSPVVSAFGYEQFF
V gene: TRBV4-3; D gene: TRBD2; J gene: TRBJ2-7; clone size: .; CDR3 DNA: TGCGCCAGCAGCTTCGGACTAGCGGGGGTGGGGGAGCAGTACTTC; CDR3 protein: CASSFGLAGVGEQYF
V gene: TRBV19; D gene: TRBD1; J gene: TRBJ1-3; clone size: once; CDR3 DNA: TGTGCCAGTAGTATAGGATTAAGGACAGGCATTGGAAACACCATATATTTT; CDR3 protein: CASSIGLRTGIGNTIYF